This is a list of T cell receptor beta chains from one sample in a study of identifying expanded T cells in peripheral blood. The assay was immunoSEQ multiplex PCR, and TCRdb's table has in-frame clones only and misses some. This sample has about 110,000 clones; about 85% occur once, and the top ten carry 7.5% to 10%. Sequences were obtained from blood. These receptor sequences come from a person aged 18 to 75 in good health. The CDR3 runs from the conserved cysteine through the conserved F or W. A D gene is named only where the DNA matches it firmly. Where a row states a size, it is once, few, many or the class of an expanded clone; other rows omit it.

>-|-|TRBV6-5|TRBJ2-1
TGTGCCAGCAGTCCTGGTCCTCCCAATGAGCAGTTCTTC
CASSPGPPNEQFF
>-|-|TRBV7-7|TRBJ2-3
TGTGCCAGCAGCATCGGTGGGGGTATTTCAGATACGCAGTATTTT
CASSIGGGISDTQYF
>TRBD1|-|TRBV9|TRBJ2-7
TGTGCCAGCAGCGCTACAGGGGGTTCCTACGAGCAGTACTTC
CASSATGGSYEQYF
>TRBD1|-|TRBV5-1|TRBJ1-6
TGCGCCAGCAGCTTGGTAGGGGGCTCACCCCTCCACTTT
CASSLVGGSPLHF
>-|-|TRBV7-3|TRBJ2-1
TGTGCCAGCAGCAAACGATTGACTAGTCCTAACAATGAGCAGTTCTTC
CASSKRLTSPNNEQFF
>-|-|TRBV6-4|TRBJ2-3
TGTGCCAGCAGTGACTCGATATTTTCGAGCAATACGCAGTATTTT
CASSDSIFSSNTQYF
>TRBD2|-|TRBV2|TRBJ2-7
TGTGCCAGCAGATCGACTAGCGGGAGCTCAGCCGAGCAGTACTTC
CASRSTSGSSAEQYF
>-|once|TRBV7-8|TRBJ1-2
TGTGCCAGCAGCTTAGCGCTCAACAAGATGTATCATGGCTACACCTTC
CASSLALNKMYHGYTF
>TRBD1|once|TRBV6-6|TRBJ2-2
TGTGCCAGCAGATCCGGGACAGGGAACACCGGGGAGCTGTTTTTT
CASRSGTGNTGELFF
>TRBD1|-|TRBV11-2|TRBJ1-1
TGTGCCAGCAGCTTTAAAACAGGGGGAAACACTGAAGCTTTCTTT
CASSFKTGGNTEAFF
>-|many|TRBV13|TRBJ2-3
TGTGCCAGCAGAGGGTCCTATAGCACAGATACGCAGTATTTT
CASRGSYSTDTQYF
>-|-|TRBV28|TRBJ2-7
TGTGCCAGCAGTTTAGGTTCAGGGGGGTACGAGCAGTACTTC
CASSLGSGGYEQYF
>-|-|TRBV19|TRBJ2-7
TGTGCCAGTAGCCGGGACTTCGATTGGGACGAGCAGTACTTC
CASSRDFDWDEQYF
>-|-|TRBV7-3|TRBJ2-7
TGTGCCAGCAGCTTCCTTAGCGGAGACGACGAGCAGTACTTC
CASSFLSGDDEQYF
>TRBD1|few|TRBV19|TRBJ1-2
TGTGCCAGTATCCCAGGACAGGGGTCGATGGGCTACACCTTC
CASIPGQGSMGYTF
>-|-|TRBV5-6|TRBJ2-2
TGTGCCAGCAGCTTGGGCGGGGGCCCTACCGGGGAGCTGTTTTTT
CASSLGGGPTGELFF
>-|-|TRBV28|TRBJ1-5
TGTGCCAGCAGCCGGACTTATAGCAATCAGCCCCAGCATTTT
CASSRTYSNQPQHF
>-|-|TRBV6-5|TRBJ2-7
TGTGCCAGCCTCCGGGGGCAGGGTTCGTACGAGCAGTACTTC
CASLRGQGSYEQYF
>TRBD2|-|TRBV7-9|TRBJ2-1
TGTGCCAGCAGCTGGACTAGCGGGAGTAATGAGCAGTTCTTC
CASSWTSGSNEQFF
>TRBD1|-|TRBV29-1|TRBJ2-7
TGCAGCGTTGAAGAATGGGACAGGGGGCTTCGGGAGCAGTACTTC
CSVEEWDRGLREQYF
>-|once|TRBV6-5|TRBJ1-6
TGTGCCAGCAGCTCGGACCCGAATTCACCCCTCCACTTT
CASSSDPNSPLHF
>TRBD1|-|TRBV5-4|TRBJ1-4
TGTGCCAGCAGCTTGGGGACAGGTTCTGCAACTAATGAAAAACTGTTTTTT
CASSLGTGSATNEKLFF
>TRBD1|-|TRBV28|TRBJ2-7
TGTGCCAGCAGTCCAGGACAGGCTGGCTACGAGCAGTACTTC
CASSPGQAGYEQYF
>TRBD1|-|TRBV19|TRBJ2-7
TGTGCCAGTAGCGAGACAGGGGGCAACTCCTACGAGCAGTACTTC
CASSETGGNSYEQYF
>-|-|TRBV4-3|TRBJ1-2
TGCGCCAGCAGCCAAGATAGGTCAGGGGTAAGCTACACCTTC
CASSQDRSGVSYTF
>-|-|TRBV28|TRBJ2-7
TGTGCCAGCAGTTCTCCCTCGGACGGAAGGGGACCCTACGAGCAGTACTTC
CASSSPSDGRGPYEQYF